This TCR beta chain was identified during a study of blood T cell repertoires in COVID-19. Across the whole study: The study drew acute and convalescent COVID-19 samples from the United States, Italy and Spain. Sample material is recorded as cDNA or gDNA derived from T cells, B-cell-depleted T cells, or PBMCs.

J was trimmed by 5 bases and V by 2 bases; bases with no gene match: 7. There are 14 residues in the CDR3. Germline V gene data show CDR1 as SGHRS and CDR2 as YFSETQ. In the original workflow: Amplification from reference gene primers served as the basis for estimated nucleated cell counts. Method: immunoSEQ multiplex PCR; TCRdb's copy keeps in-frame clones and lacks some. For V, J and clone size, that table is used; D and trimming come from the DNA. Of more than 85,000 clones in the sample, around nine tenths were seen once. The rearrangement joins TRBV5-1 to TRBJ2-7; the match to TRBD2 covers 7 bases. The sequence derives from a man over 45 with active or convalescent COVID-19. The specimen sequenced was peripheral blood. The CDR3 nucleotides are TGCGCCAGCAGCTTCCCGGGGGGTGTTGACGAGCAGTACTTC. Translated, it gives CASSFPGGVDEQYF.